This T cell receptor beta chain was captured by sequencing in a study of T-cell memory formation after mild COVID-19 (TCRdb year 2021). Regarding the study in general: TCR sequence clusters from the two donors were largely donor specific. T-cell clones expanding and contracting after mild COVID-19 in a couple of donors were tracked by longitudinal TCRalpha and TCRbeta repertoire sequencing. The cohort comprised two young, previously healthy adult volunteers, one female and one male. What the research found in general, with its limitations: Contracting CD4+ clones turned up mainly in the CM and EM memory subsets, whereas EMRA was where CD8+ clones were enriched. Only a couple of mild cases were covered in the study, and larger cohorts including severe cases with pre-infection samples were considered necessary. The detection of some responding clones in pre-infection memory suggests that pre-existing cross-reactive memory T cells joined the SARS-CoV-2 response. From day 15 to 85, contracting clones showed balanced CD4/CD8 phenotypes, whereas a second wave of clones that expanded from day 15 to 37 leaned towards CD4+. The second-wave clones that peaked on day 37 were not confirmed to be SARS-CoV-2 specific.

PBMCs were isolated by Ficoll-Paque density gradient centrifugation. These reads were obtained on an Illumina NovaSeq 6000. cDNA libraries for TCRalpha and TCRbeta were prepared by 5'RACE using constant-segment primers, with sample barcodes and unique molecular identifiers added. Trizol reagent was used to extract RNA from every sample. Libraries were amplified in two PCR steps, with a second sample barcode and Illumina TruSeq adapters added in the second step. Sequencing of libraries was performed on an Illumina NovaSeq with 2 x 150 bp paired-end reads. The original methods were these. Demultiplexing of reads and collapsing into UMI-guided consensus sequences were performed with migec v1.2.7. Using mixcr v2.1.11, the UMI consensuses were aligned to TRA and TRB V and J templates and assembled into clonotypes. A clonotype was counted as expanded or contracted only when both edgeR and NoisET called the clonotype significant, with the noise models trained on biological replicates. For edgeR calls, a false discovery rate-adjusted p below 0.01 and a log2 fold-change threshold of 1 were applied. PCA with hierarchical clustering of max-normalized trajectories of the 1000 most abundant clonotypes was used as exploratory dynamics analysis. Each responding clone was given a CD4 or CD8 phenotype based on the CD4+ and CD8+ repertoires, which had been sequenced separately. The public reads were reprocessed in TCRdb via fastp at Q25 and MiXCR, keeping in-frame beta chains. Entries that share a CDR3 protein sequence are merged under the most common genes and DNA. These V and J calls originate from TCRdb's pipeline instead of the authors' own analysis. Across this sample there are 410,000 or so distinct CDR3 sequences, with 20% to 30% seen only once. Of the sample, 13% falls within the top ten clones.

About this clonotype itself: It has no known antigen specificity. No base quality values were provided; no much bigger clone lies one nucleotide off.

Sequences SGHTA (CDR1) and FQGNSA (CDR2) are obtained from the germline V gene. V was cut back by 1 base and J by 9 bases, leaving a gap of 13 bases between them. The CDR3 measures 14 amino acids from cysteine to phenylalanine. Left in the record is the CDR3 DNA by itself, 42 bases read in frame from the first base. The rearranged chain carries TRBV7-2 and TRBJ1-5; TRBD1 is a weak D gene call, 6 bases matching. The source material was PBMCs or a T cell subset sorted from them (not recorded which). This TCR came from an adult woman who had mild COVID-19 (a few samples of this study predate the infection). The sample titles of this study are shuffled in the database, so cell type and time point are left out; the donor was told from shared clones. For the CDR3, the sequence is CASSLEQGPWPQHF. The nucleotide sequence reads as follows: TGTGCCAGCAGCTTAGAACAGGGTCCTTGGCCCCAGCATTTT. Full variable domain (CDR3 extended with the reference TRBV7-2 and TRBJ1-5 proteins): GAGVSQSPSNKVTEKGKDVELRCDPISGHTALYWYRQSLGQGLEFLIYFQGNSAPDKSGLPSDRFSAERTGGSVSTLTIQRTQQEDSAVYLCASSLEQGPWPQHFGDGTRLSIL.